This T cell receptor beta chain was recovered during a study of T cell changes during pregnancy in multiple sclerosis. This clone counts as medium-sized. The CDR3 contains 14 residues. Germline lookup yields CDR1 MRHNA and CDR2 SNTAGT. The ends lost 3 bases at V and 1 base at J; junction bases unmatched: 2. TCRdb's copy holds only in-frame clones and misses some; the assay was immunoSEQ multiplex PCR. The table has roughly 9,900 clones, around 88% seen once. The gene calls are TRBV6-4 and TRBJ1-1, with 7 bases fitting TRBD1. This TCR was recovered from a female donor in good health, enrolled as a control in a pregnancy study. Sequenced material: CD8+ T cells from peripheral blood mononuclear cells, taken in the first trimester of pregnancy. The CDR3 region is CASSEGTANTEAFF. The CDR3 nucleotides read TGTGCCAGCAGTGAGGGGACAGCGAACACTGAAGCTTTCTTT.